Below, one T cell receptor (beta chain) is given with its context. Antigen: not known. The sample comes from a study of cytomegalovirus exposure and HLA in healthy donors. Use of 60 Vbeta and 13 Jbeta primers characterized the PCR. As processed by the authors: A later analysis tallied 75 million to 80 million unique TCR beta chains, 9.5 million to 14 million of them shared. Data came from immunoSEQ multiplex PCR; TCRdb stores just in-frame clones and leaves some out. Clonal size and the V and J genes are those of that table, whereas D and trimming came from the DNA. This sample has 150,000 to 180,000 clones; 82% occur once, and the top ten carry under 8.5%. Germline lookup yields CDR1 GTSNPN and CDR2 SVGIG (reference sequence). The ends were cut back, 7 bases at V and 3 bases at J, with 12 bases in the middle. The CDR3 has 13 residues. Study-level points and caveats: Roughly uniform sequencing depth across donors was assumed, possibly incorrectly.

The V call is TRBV30, the J call TRBJ2-2; perhaps TRBD1 as D (5 bases). Input material: PBMCs. This sequence originates from a woman aged 45-65 years in good health and CMV-seropositive. The CDR3 reads CALGVLDTGELFF. The CDR3 bases are TGTGCCTTAGGGGTTTTGGACACCGGGGAGCTGTTTTTT. The full variable domain, rest sourced from reference TRBV30 and TRBJ2-2, is SQTIHQWPATLVQPVGSPLSLECTVEGTSNPNLYWYRQAAGRGLQLLFYSVGIGQISSEVPQNLSASRPQDRQFILSSKKLLLSDSGFYLCALGVLDTGELFFGEGSRLTVL.